These T cell receptor beta chains were read from a single sample in a study of Ad26.COV2.S vaccination and SARS-CoV-2 variants. The table came from immunoSEQ multiplex PCR; TCRdb's copy has only in-frame clones and leaves some out. The sample lists about 350,000 clones, 90% to 95% seen once, with 3.9% in the top ten. The source material was peripheral blood, sampled after recovery from COVID-19. These receptors came from a human donor who had recovered from COVID-19. The CDR3 runs from the conserved cysteine through the conserved F or W. D genes are given only for firm matches. Size tells how often a clone was seen (once, few, many) or the class of an expanded clone, and some rows leave it out.

D,size,V,J,length,DNA,CDR3
-,-,TRBV19,TRBJ1-2,14,TGTGCCAGTAGTCCAAGGACGGCCGAGTATGGCTACACCTTC,CASSPRTAEYGYTF
-,-,TRBV7-8,TRBJ2-2,12,TGTGCCAGCAGCCCTAACACCGGGGAGCTGTTTTTT,CASSPNTGELFF
TRBD1,-,TRBV27,TRBJ2-7,14,TGTGCCAGCAGTTTATCTAGGGGGCTCGACGAGCAGTACTTC,CASSLSRGLDEQYF
-,-,TRBV9,TRBJ2-7,15,TGTGCCAGCAGCGTAGGTGACGCGAGCTCCTACGAGCAGTACTTC,CASSVGDASSYEQYF
-,-,TRBV27,TRBJ2-1,13,TGTGCCACCCTCCAGGATAGCAATGATGAGCAGTTCTTC,CATLQDSNDEQFF
-,-,TRBV7-6,TRBJ2-7,14,TGTGCCAGCAGCTTAGCCTGGAGCCGAGTAGAGCAGTACTTC,CASSLAWSRVEQYF
TRBD1,-,TRBV5-4,TRBJ2-6,18,TGTGCCAGCAGCTGGAGTGACAGGGGGTCTGCTGGGGCCAACGTCCTGACTTTC,CASSWSDRGSAGANVLTF
TRBD1,-,TRBV5-1,TRBJ1-2,13,TGCGCCAGCAGCTTCGGGACAGCTTATGGCTACACCTTC,CASSFGTAYGYTF
TRBD1,-,TRBV5-1,TRBJ2-6,17,TGCGCCAGCAGCCTTGGGACAGGGAGTACTGGGGCCAACGTCCTGACTTTC,CASSLGTGSTGANVLTF
-,-,TRBV12-3/TRBV12-4,TRBJ1-2,13,TGTGCCAGCAGCTGGAGAAGGGGGAATGGCTACACCTTC,CASSWRRGNGYTF
-,-,TRBV2,TRBJ1-6,14,TGTGCCAGCTCCAAGGGCCAGATAAATTCACCCCTCCACTTT,CASSKGQINSPLHF
-,-,TRBV5-6,TRBJ2-1,15,TGTGCCAGCAGCTTTAGAGGGCGAATTTACAATGAGCAGTTCTTC,CASSFRGRIYNEQFF
-,-,TRBV29-1,TRBJ1-1,15,TGCAGCGTTAGGTTAGAAGGACACTCGAACACTGAAGCTTTCTTT,CSVRLEGHSNTEAFF
-,few,TRBV4-1,TRBJ2-2,17,TGCGCCAGCAGCCAAGAACCTGCGGGGCCGTCGACCGGGGAGCTGTTTTTT,CASSQEPAGPSTGELFF
TRBD1,-,TRBV3-1/TRBV3-2,TRBJ1-1,14,TGTGCCAGCAGCCAAAATAACAGGGGCACTGAAGCTTTCTTT,CASSQNNRGTEAFF
TRBD2,-,TRBV5-6,TRBJ2-1,14,TGTGCCAGCAGCCCTCAAGCGGGGGGCGGTGAGCAGTTCTTC,CASSPQAGGGEQFF
TRBD1,-,TRBV6-6,TRBJ1-1,14,TGTGCCAGCAGTACTGGACAGGGAAACACTGAAGCTTTCTTT,CASSTGQGNTEAFF
TRBD1,-,TRBV6-5,TRBJ1-4,14,TGTGCCAGCAGTCACGGACAGGGGAGTGAAAAACTGTTTTTT,CASSHGQGSEKLFF
TRBD2,-,TRBV15,TRBJ2-5,16,TGTGCCACCAGCAGATCGTCACGGGGGGGCCCAGAGACCCAGTACTTC,CATSRSSRGGPETQYF
-,once,TRBV6-5,TRBJ2-2,14,TGTGCCAGCAGTTACTCGCGGAGGGCCGGGGAGCTGTTTTTT,CASSYSRRAGELFF
TRBD1,-,TRBV12-5,TRBJ1-2,15,TGTGCTAGGGGAACCCCTACGGGACAGAACTATGGCTACACCTTC,CARGTPTGQNYGYTF
TRBD1,once,TRBV10-2,TRBJ1-1,14,TGCGCCAGCAGTCGGACAGGCCCGAACACTGAAGCTTTCTTT,CASSRTGPNTEAFF
-,-,TRBV25-1,TRBJ1-1,15,TGTGCCAGCAGTGGCCGGGCCCTCCCGGGAACTGAAGCTTTCTTT,CASSGRALPGTEAFF
-,once,TRBV27,TRBJ1-5,15,TGTGCCAGCAGTTTATCGGGTCCGAGCAATCAGCCCCAGCATTTT,CASSLSGPSNQPQHF
-,-,TRBV5-1,TRBJ2-5,13,TGCGCCAGCAGCTTGGGCAGGGTAGAGACCCAGTACTTC,CASSLGRVETQYF
TRBD1,-,TRBV7-2,TRBJ2-7,14,TGTGCCAGCAGCTTAGGGCAGGGGGCCTACGAGCAGTACTTC,CASSLGQGAYEQYF
-,-,TRBV7-8,TRBJ2-3,16,TGTGCCAGCAGCTTAGTGGCAGGGATAGAGACAGATACGCAGTATTTT,CASSLVAGIETDTQYF
TRBD1,-,TRBV25-1,TRBJ1-2,13,TGTGCCAGCAGTATACAGGGGGACTATGGCTACACCTTC,CASSIQGDYGYTF
TRBD1,-,TRBV5-4,TRBJ1-2,15,TGTGCCAGCAGTCACACCGGGACAGCTAACTATGGCTACACCTTC,CASSHTGTANYGYTF
TRBD1,-,TRBV6-6,TRBJ1-5,16,TGTGCCAGCAGCCTAGGACAGGGCGGGAGCAATCAGCCCCAGCATTTT,CASSLGQGGSNQPQHF
TRBD1,-,TRBV7-8,TRBJ2-7,16,TGTGCCAGCAGCTCCCGGGACAGGGCCGGTGGCTACGAGCAGTACTTC,CASSSRDRAGGYEQYF
-,-,TRBV5-1,TRBJ2-7,15,TGCGCCAGCAGCTTGGCCGAGTGGGCCGGGGGCGAGCAGTACTTC,CASSLAEWAGGEQYF
TRBD2,-,TRBV9,TRBJ2-5,15,TGTGCCAGCAGCGTAGCTCGGGGGGGCCACGGGACCCAGTACTTC,CASSVARGGHGTQYF
-,-,TRBV7-6,TRBJ1-4,13,TGTGCCAGCAGCTTCAAGCCAGGTGAAAAACTGTTTTTT,CASSFKPGEKLFF
TRBD1,-,TRBV2,TRBJ1-2,17,TGTGCCAGCAGGGGCAGGACAGGGGCCCCCCCTAACTATGGCTACACCTTC,CASRGRTGAPPNYGYTF
-,-,TRBV6-1,TRBJ1-2,13,TGTGCCAGCAGTGAATTGGGATCGGGACTGCTCACCTTC,CASSELGSGLLTF
TRBD1,-,TRBV3-1/TRBV3-2,TRBJ2-1,17,TGTGCCAGCAGCCCTCAGGAGGGGACAGGGGAATTCAATGAGCAGTTCTTC,CASSPQEGTGEFNEQFF
-,once,TRBV4-1,TRBJ1-2,14,TGCGCCAGCAGCCAAGGTTGGGCCTCCTATGGCTACACCTTC,CASSQGWASYGYTF
-,-,TRBV9,TRBJ1-2,14,TGTGCCAGCAGCGCGCAAAACAGGGATTATGGCTACACCTTC,CASSAQNRDYGYTF
-,once,TRBV3-1/TRBV3-2,TRBJ1-6,13,TGTGCCAGCAGCCAAGATCGGCGGTCACCCCTCCACTTT,CASSQDRRSPLHF
-,few,TRBV19,TRBJ1-5,12,TGTGCCAGTAGTATGAGTGCTCAGCCCCAGCATTTT,CASSMSAQPQHF
-,-,TRBV24-1,TRBJ2-3,14,TGTGCCACCAGTGATAGTAGGGAGACAGATACGCAGTATTTT,CATSDSRETDTQYF